The 10 T cell receptor beta chains given below trace back to one sample, sequenced in a study of cytomegalovirus exposure and HLA in healthy donors. This PCR relied on a set of 60 Vbeta primers and 13 Jbeta primers. Sequencing was performed with immunoSEQ multiplex PCR; in TCRdb, only in-frame clones are kept and a portion is missing. The sample consists of roughly 38,000 clones, over 90% of them appearing once. Sequencing used PBMCs. These receptors were collected from a woman aged 18-30 years in good health and CMV-seronegative.

The chain carries TRBV5-4 and TRBJ1-3; D perhaps matches TRBD1 (5 bases). V dropped 0 bases and J dropped 2 bases, with 6 bases sitting between them. The CDR3 is made up of 14 amino acids. Per the germline V gene, CDR1 is SGHNT and CDR2 is YYREEE (reference sequence). This CDR3 reads CASSLGGAGNTIYF. The CDR3 DNA sequence: TGTGCCAGCAGCTTGGGGGGGGCTGGAAACACCATATATTTT.

V is TRBV5-8 and J is TRBJ2-5, with 7 bases aligning to TRBD1. The CDR3 is made up of 15 amino acids. Germline CDR1 reads SGHTS; CDR2 reads YDEGEE. V trimming: 0 bases; J trimming: 5 bases; junction bases outside the gene matches: 7. CDR3 in amino acids: CASSLGEGARETQYF. Written as DNA, the CDR3 is TGTGCCAGCAGCTTGGGCGAGGGGGCCCGGGAGACCCAGTACTTC.

The rearrangement joins TRBV5-6 to TRBJ2-7; 8 bases match TRBD1. V shed 1 base and J 3 bases; nucleotides not matched to a gene: 6. Germline lookup yields CDR1 SGHDT and CDR2 YYEEEE. CDR3 size: 15 residues. In nucleotides, the CDR3 is TGTGCCAGCAGCTTGATTGAGACAGGGGACTACGAGCAGTACTTC. This translates into CASSLIETGDYEQYF.

In this sample, this clone turned up a few times. The rearrangement joins TRBV5-6 to TRBJ2-7; D remains unclear. Germline assignment: CDR1 SGHDT and CDR2 YYEEEE. V was shortened by 3 bases and J by 4 bases, with 14 bases between the two germline ends. This CDR3 region has 14 residues. The CDR3 DNA follows: TGTGCCAGCAGCTCCTCATACTGGGCTTACGAGCAGTACTTC. This gives the protein CASSSSYWAYEQYF.

The chain is built from TRBV29-1 and TRBJ1-2; D might be TRBD1 (6 bases). The CDR3 is 13 residues long. V lost 6 bases to trimming and J lost 8 bases, with 19 bases between them. The germline CDR1 and CDR2 sequences are SQVTM and ANQGSEA. CDR3 sequence reads: CSVANADSLGYTF. CDR3 DNA: TGCAGCGTGGCCAACGCGGACAGTTTGGGCTACACCTTC.

CDR3: CASSPPIREINEQFF. The CDR3, as DNA: TGTGCCAGCAGCCCCCCTATCCGGGAGATAAATGAGCAGTTCTTC. The chain is built from TRBV7-2 and TRBJ2-1; TRBD2 is a possible D gene (6 bases). V was cut by 5 bases and J by 7 bases, with 18 bases left in between. Germline V lookup: CDR1 SGHTA, CDR2 FQGNSA. This CDR3 is 15 amino acids long. Combining the CDR3 with reference TRBV7-2 and TRBJ2-1 gives the whole variable domain GAGVSQSPSNKVTEKGKDVELRCDPISGHTALYWYRQSLGQGLEFLIYFQGNSAPDKSGLPSDRFSAERTGGSVSTLTIQRTQQEDSAVYLCASSPPIREINEQFFGPGTRLTVL.

This clone was seen a few times. The rearrangement links TRBV7-9 to TRBJ1-2; D remains ambiguous. Per the germline V gene, CDR1 is SEHNR and CDR2 is FQNEAQ (reference sequence). V lost 4 bases and J lost 3, with 9 bases in between. This CDR3 spans 13 amino acids. The CDR3 DNA follows: TGTGCCAGCAGCTCCCGACAAGACTATGGCTACACCTTC. It yields the protein CASSSRQDYGYTF.

The CDR3 nucleotides read TGTGCCAGCAGTGCAGGGTACAATCAGCCCCAGCATTTT. Translating gives CASSAGYNQPQHF. This chain connects TRBV6-4 to TRBJ1-5, with a possible D match to TRBD1 (5 bases). The CDR3 spans 13 residues. The V end lost 4 bases, the J end lost 3 bases, and 7 bases lay between the germline ends. The germline CDR1 and CDR2 sequences are MRHNA and SNTAGT.

CDR3 region: CASSVNLGTGGAGTEAFF. CDR3 nucleotide sequence: TGTGCCAGCAGCGTTAACCTCGGGACAGGGGGCGCCGGGACTGAAGCTTTCTTT. V is TRBV9 and J is TRBJ1-1; 12 nucleotides agree with TRBD1. The V gene's germline CDR1 is SGDLS and CDR2 YYNGEE. The CDR3 consists of 18 residues. V was pared by 2 bases and J by 5 bases, with 13 bases of the junction left unmatched.

On this clone itself: Distinct nucleotide sequences in the sample also encode this CDR3. The chain joins TRBV6-1 to TRBJ1-2; weak D call: TRBD1 (6 bases). Germline V gene sequence: CDR1 MNHNS, CDR2 SASEGT. The CDR3 runs 13 residues. V lost 6 bases to trimming and J lost 2 bases, with 10 bases between them. The CDR3 coding sequence is TGTGCCAGCAGACTCGGGACAAACTATGGCTACACCTTC. Encoded protein: CASRLGTNYGYTF.